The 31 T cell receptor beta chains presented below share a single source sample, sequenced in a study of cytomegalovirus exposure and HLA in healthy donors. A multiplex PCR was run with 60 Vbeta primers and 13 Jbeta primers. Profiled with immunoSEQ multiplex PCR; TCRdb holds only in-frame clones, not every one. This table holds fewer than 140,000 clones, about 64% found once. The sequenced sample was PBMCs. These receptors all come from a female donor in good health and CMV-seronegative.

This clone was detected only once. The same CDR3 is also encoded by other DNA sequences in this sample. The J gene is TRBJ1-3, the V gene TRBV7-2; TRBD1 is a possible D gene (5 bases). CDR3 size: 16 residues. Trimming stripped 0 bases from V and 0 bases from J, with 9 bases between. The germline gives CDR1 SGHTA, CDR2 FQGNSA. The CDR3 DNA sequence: TGTGCCAGCAGCTTAGCCGGGGGATCCTCTGGAAACACCATATATTTT. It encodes CASSLAGGSSGNTIYF.

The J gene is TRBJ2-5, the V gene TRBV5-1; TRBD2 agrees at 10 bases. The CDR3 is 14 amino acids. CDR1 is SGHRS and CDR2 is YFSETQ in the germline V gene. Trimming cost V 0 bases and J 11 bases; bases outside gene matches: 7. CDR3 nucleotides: TGCGCCAGCAGCTTGGCCAGGCTAGCGGGAGAGCAGTACTTC. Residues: CASSLARLAGEQYF.

CDR3 protein: CASSLQGTYNEQFF. In DNA, the CDR3 is TGTGCCAGTAGTTTACAGGGTACCTACAATGAGCAGTTCTTC. J is TRBJ2-1 and V is TRBV19; the D gene is possibly TRBD1 (6 bases). V lost 5 bases to trimming and J lost 2 bases, with 10 bases between them. The CDR3 is made up of 14 amino acids. The germline V gene has CDR1 LNHDA and CDR2 SQIVND (reference sequence).

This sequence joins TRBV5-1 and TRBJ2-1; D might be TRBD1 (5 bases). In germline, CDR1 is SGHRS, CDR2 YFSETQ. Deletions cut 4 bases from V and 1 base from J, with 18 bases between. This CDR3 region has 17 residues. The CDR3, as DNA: TGCGCCAGCAGCCCGATCGGCACCGACAGTTCCTACAATGAGCAGTTCTTC. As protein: CASSPIGTDSSYNEQFF.

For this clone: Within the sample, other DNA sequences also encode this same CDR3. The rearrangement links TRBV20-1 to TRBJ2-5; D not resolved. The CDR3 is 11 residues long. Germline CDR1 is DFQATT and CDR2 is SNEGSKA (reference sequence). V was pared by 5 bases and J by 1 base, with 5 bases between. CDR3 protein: CSAPLQETQYF. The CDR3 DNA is TGCAGTGCTCCCCTCCAAGAGACCCAGTACTTC.

CDR3: CASSVGRVTDTQYF. CDR3 DNA sequence: TGTGCCAGCAGCGTAGGCCGGGTAACAGATACGCAGTATTTT. The chain couples TRBV9 to TRBJ2-3; D call uncertain. V lost 0 bases, J lost 3 bases, and 8 bases lay in between. The CDR3 is made up of 14 amino acids. In germline, CDR1 is SGDLS, CDR2 YYNGEE. The entire variable domain, with the rest obtained from reference TRBV9 and TRBJ2-3, is as follows: DSGVTQTPKHLITATGQRVTLRCSPRSGDLSVYWYQQSLDQGLQFLIQYYNGEERAKGNILERFSAQQFPDLHSELNLSSLELGDSALYFCASSVGRVTDTQYFGPGTRLTVL.

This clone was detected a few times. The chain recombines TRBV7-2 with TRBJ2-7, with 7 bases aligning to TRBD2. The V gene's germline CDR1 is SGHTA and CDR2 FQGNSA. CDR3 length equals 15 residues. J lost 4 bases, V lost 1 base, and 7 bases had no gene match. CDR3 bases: TGTGCCAGCAGCTTAGAGGCTGGGGGGGAGTACGAGCAGTACTTC. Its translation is CASSLEAGGEYEQYF. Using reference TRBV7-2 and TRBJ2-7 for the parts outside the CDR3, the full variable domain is GAGVSQSPSNKVTEKGKDVELRCDPISGHTALYWYRQSLGQGLEFLIYFQGNSAPDKSGLPSDRFSAERTGGSVSTLTIQRTQQEDSAVYLCASSLEAGGEYEQYFGPGTRLTVT.

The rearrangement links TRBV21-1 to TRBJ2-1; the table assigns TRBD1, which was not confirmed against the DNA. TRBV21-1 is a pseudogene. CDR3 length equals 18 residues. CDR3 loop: CARPESGKNPKSPNEQFF. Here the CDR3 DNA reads TGTGCCAGACCCGAGTCAGGGAAAAACCCGAAATCTCCCAATGAGCAGTTCTTC.

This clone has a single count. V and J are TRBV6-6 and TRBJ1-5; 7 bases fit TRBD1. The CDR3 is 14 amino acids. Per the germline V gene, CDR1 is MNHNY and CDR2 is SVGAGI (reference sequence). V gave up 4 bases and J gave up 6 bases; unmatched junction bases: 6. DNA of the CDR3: TGTGCCAGCAGTTTTCGACAGGGACTTCAGCCCCAGCATTTT. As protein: CASSFRQGLQPQHF.

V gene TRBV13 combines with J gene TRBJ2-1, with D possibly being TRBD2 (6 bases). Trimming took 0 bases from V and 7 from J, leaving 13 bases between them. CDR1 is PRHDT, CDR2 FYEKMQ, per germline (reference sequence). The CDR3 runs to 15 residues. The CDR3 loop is CASSLGLAGINEQFF. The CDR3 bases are TGTGCCAGCAGCTTAGGACTAGCAGGAATTAATGAGCAGTTCTTC.

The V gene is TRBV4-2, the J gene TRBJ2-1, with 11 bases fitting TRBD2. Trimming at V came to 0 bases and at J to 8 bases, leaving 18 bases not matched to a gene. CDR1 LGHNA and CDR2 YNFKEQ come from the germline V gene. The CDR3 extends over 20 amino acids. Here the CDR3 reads CASSQDSPGVSGRGIYEQFF. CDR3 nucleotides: TGTGCCAGCAGCCAAGACAGTCCTGGGGTTAGCGGGAGGGGGATCTATGAGCAGTTCTTC.

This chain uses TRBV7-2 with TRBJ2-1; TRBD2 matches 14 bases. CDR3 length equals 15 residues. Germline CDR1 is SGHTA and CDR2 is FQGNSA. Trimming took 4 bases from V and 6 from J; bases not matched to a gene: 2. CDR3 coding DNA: TGTGCCAGCAGCTCGACTAGCGGGAGGGCCAATGAGCAGTTCTTC. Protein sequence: CASSSTSGRANEQFF.

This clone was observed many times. The CDR3 spells CASSPRQGGSTDTQYF. In nucleotides, the CDR3 is TGTGCCAGCAGCCCGAGACAGGGAGGAAGCACAGATACGCAGTATTTT. The chain is built from TRBV7-2 and TRBJ2-3; D possibly corresponds to TRBD1 (7 bases). The CDR3 has 16 residues. Germline V CDR1 and CDR2: SGHTA, FQGNSA. Trimming left V 5 bases short and J 0 bases short, with 15 bases between.

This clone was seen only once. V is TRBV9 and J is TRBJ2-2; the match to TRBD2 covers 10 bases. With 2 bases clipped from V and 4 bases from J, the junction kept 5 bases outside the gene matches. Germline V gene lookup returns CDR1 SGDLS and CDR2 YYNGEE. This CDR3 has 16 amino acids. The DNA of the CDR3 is TGTGCCAGCAGCGTGTCGACTAGCGGGCGCACCGGGGAGCTGTTTTTT. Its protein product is CASSVSTSGRTGELFF.

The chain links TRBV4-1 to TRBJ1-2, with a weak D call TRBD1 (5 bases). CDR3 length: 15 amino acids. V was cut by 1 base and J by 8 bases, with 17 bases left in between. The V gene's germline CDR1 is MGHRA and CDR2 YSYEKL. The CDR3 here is CASSQVGQGRSGYTF. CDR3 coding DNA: TGCGCCAGCAGCCAAGTGGGGCAGGGAAGGAGCGGCTACACCTTC.

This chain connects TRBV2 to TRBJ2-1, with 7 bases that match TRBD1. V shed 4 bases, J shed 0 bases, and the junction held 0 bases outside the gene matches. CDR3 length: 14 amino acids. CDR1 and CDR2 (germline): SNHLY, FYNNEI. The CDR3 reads CASSAGGSYNEQFF. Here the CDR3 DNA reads TGTGCCAGCAGTGCAGGGGGCTCCTACAATGAGCAGTTCTTC.

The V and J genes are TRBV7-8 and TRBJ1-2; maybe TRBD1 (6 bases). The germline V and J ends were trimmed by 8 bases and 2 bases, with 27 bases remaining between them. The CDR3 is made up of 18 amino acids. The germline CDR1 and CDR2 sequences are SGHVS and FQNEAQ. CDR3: CASPYYSPRGQTNYGYTF. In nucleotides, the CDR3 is TGTGCCAGCCCATATTATTCACCCCGCGGACAGACGAACTATGGCTACACCTTC. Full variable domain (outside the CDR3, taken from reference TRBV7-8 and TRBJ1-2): GAGVSQSPRYKVAKRGQDVALRCDPISGHVSLFWYQQALGQGPEFLTYFQNEAQLDKSGLPSDRFFAERPEGSVSTLKIQRTQQEDSAVYLCASPYYSPRGQTNYGYTFGSGTRLTVV.

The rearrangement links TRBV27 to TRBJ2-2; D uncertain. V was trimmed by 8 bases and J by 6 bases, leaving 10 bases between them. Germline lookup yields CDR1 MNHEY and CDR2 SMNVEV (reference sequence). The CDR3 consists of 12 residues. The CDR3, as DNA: TGTGCCAGCCCTAGAGGAGCCGGGGAGCTGTTTTTT. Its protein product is CASPRGAGELFF.

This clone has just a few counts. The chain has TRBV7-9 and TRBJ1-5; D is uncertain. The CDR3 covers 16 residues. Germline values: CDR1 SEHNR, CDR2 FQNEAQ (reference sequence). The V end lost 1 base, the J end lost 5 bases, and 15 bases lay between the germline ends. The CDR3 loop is CASSLGLSNPDQPQHF. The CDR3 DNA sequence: TGTGCCAGCAGCTTAGGCCTATCGAATCCGGATCAGCCCCAGCATTTT. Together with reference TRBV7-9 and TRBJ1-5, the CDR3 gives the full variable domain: DTGVSQNPRHKITKRGQNVTFRCDPISEHNRLYWYRQTLGQGPEFLTYFQNEAQLEKSRLLSDRFSAERPKGSFSTLEIQRTEQGDSAMYLCASSLGLSNPDQPQHFGDGTRLSIL.

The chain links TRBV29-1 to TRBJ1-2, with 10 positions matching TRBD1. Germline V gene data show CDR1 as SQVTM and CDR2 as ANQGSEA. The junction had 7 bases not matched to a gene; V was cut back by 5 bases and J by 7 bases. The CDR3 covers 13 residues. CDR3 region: CSVSGQGISGYTF. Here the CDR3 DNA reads TGCAGCGTTTCGGGACAGGGGATAAGTGGCTACACCTTC.

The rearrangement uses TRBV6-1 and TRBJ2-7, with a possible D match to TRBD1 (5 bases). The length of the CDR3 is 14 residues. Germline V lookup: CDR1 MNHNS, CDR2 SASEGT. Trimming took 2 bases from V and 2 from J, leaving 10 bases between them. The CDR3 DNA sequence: TGTGCCAGCAGTGAATGGGGCGGAACCTACGAGCAGTACTTC. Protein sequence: CASSEWGGTYEQYF.

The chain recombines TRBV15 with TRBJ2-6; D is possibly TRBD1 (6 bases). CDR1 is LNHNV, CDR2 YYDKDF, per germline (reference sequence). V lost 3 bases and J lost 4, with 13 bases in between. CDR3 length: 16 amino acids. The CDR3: CATSRTTGTGANVLTF. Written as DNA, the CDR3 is TGTGCCACCAGCAGGACCACAGGGACCGGGGCCAACGTCCTGACTTTC.

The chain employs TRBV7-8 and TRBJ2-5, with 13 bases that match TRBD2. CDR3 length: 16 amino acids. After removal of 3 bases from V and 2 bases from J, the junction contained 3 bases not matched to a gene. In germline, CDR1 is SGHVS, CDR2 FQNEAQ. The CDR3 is CASSLGTSGTQETQYF. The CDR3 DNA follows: TGTGCCAGCAGCTTGGGGACTAGCGGGACGCAAGAGACCCAGTACTTC.

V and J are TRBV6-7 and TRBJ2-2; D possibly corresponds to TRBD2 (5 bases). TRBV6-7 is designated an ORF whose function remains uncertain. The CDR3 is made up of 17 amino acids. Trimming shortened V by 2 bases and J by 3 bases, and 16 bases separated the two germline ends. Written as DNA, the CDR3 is TGTGCCAGCAGTTACCCATCGAGGGTGGGGTACACCGGGGAGCTGTTTTTT. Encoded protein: CASSYPSRVGYTGELFF.

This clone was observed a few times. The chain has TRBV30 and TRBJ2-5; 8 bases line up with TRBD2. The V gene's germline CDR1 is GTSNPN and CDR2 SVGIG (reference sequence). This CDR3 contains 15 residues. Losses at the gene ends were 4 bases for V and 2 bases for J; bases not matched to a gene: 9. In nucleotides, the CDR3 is TGTGCCTGGACCCCGGGGGGGGCTCGACAAGAGACCCAGTACTTC. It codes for CAWTPGGARQETQYF.

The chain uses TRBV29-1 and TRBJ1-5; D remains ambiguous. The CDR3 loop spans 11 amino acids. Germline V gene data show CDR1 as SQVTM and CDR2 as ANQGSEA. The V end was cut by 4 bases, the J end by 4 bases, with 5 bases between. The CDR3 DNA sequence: TGCAGCGTTGTTCCGAATCAGCCCCAGCATTTT. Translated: CSVVPNQPQHF.

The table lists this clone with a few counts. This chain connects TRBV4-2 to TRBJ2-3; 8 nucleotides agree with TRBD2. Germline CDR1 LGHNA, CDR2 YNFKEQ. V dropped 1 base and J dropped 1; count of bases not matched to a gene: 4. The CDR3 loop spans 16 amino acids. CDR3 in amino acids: CASSQGSGRGTDTQYF. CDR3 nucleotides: TGTGCCAGCAGCCAAGGAAGCGGGAGAGGCACAGATACGCAGTATTTT.

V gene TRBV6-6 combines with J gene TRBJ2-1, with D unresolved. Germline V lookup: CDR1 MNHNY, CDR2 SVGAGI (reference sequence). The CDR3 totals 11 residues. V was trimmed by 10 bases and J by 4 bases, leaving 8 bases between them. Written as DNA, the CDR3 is TGTGCCACCGCAGCGTACAATGAGCAGTTCTTC. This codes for CATAAYNEQFF.

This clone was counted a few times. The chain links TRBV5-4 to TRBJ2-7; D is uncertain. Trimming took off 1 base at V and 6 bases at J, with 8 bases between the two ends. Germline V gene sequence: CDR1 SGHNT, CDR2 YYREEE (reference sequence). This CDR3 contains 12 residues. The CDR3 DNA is TGTGCCAGCAGCTTGAACAGTTTCGAGCAGTACTTC. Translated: CASSLNSFEQYF.

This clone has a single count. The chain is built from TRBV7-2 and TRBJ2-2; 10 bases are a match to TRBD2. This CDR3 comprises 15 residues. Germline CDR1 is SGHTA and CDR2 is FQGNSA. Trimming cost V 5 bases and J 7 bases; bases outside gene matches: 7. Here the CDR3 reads CASSLSSGSNGELFF. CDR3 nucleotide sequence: TGTGCCAGCAGCCTCTCTAGCGGGAGCAACGGGGAGCTGTTTTTT.

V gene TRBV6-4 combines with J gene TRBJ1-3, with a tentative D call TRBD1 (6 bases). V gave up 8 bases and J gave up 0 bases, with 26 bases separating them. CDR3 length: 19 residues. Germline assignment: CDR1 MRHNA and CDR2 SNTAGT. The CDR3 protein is CASLSRGGRSLVSGNTIYF. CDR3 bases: TGTGCCAGCCTCAGTAGGGGGGGACGCTCTCTGGTCTCTGGAAACACCATATATTTT.